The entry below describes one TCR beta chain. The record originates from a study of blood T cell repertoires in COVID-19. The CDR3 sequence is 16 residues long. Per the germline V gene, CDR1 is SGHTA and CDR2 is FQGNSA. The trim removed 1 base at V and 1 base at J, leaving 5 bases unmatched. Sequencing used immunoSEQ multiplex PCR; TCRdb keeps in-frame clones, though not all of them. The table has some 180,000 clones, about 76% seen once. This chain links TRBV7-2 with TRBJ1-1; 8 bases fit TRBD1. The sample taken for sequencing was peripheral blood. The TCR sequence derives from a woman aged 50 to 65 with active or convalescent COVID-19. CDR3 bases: TGTGCCAGCAGCTTAGGGACAGGGCCCGCGAACACTGAAGCTTTCTTT. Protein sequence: CASSLGTGPANTEAFF.